Listed below are T cell receptor beta chains from one sample, sequenced in a study of control samples from healthy donors and cancer patients. Here immunoSEQ multiplex PCR was the method, and the copy in TCRdb shows in-frame clones only, minus some. The repertoire holds 130,000 or so clones, with around 90% as singletons. Material: blood. The receptors were gathered from a man aged 35-49 years in good health. Each CDR3 is given with its conserved first and last residue. A D gene is named only where the DNA matches it firmly.

V gene	J gene	D gene	CDR3 length	CDR3 protein	CDR3 DNA
TRBV19	TRBJ2-6	TRBD1	17	CASSIGQGYSGANVLTF	TGTGCCAGTAGTATTGGACAGGGCTACTCTGGGGCCAACGTCCTGACTTTC
TRBV7-9	TRBJ2-2	-	15	CASSSPGSNLGELFF	TGTGCCAGCAGCTCCCCAGGGAGTAATTTGGGGGAGCTGTTTTTT
TRBV5-1	TRBJ2-7	TRBD1	20	CASSLQLPTASGQGTHEQYF	TGCGCCAGCAGTCTTCAGTTGCCCACCGCCTCGGGACAGGGGACCCACGAGCAGTACTTC
TRBV9	TRBJ2-1	TRBD2	15	CASSVAAGGANEQFF	TGTGCCAGCAGCGTAGCGGCGGGGGGGGCAAATGAGCAGTTCTTC
TRBV28	TRBJ1-1	TRBD1	12	CASSFSDREAFF	TGTGCCAGCAGTTTCTCGGACAGGGAGGCTTTCTTT
TRBV11-2	TRBJ1-3	-	13	CASSQDSGNTIYF	TGTGCCAGCAGCCAGGACTCTGGAAACACCATATATTTT
TRBV29-1	TRBJ2-3	TRBD1	16	CSVEAGTGDPTDTQYF	TGCAGCGTGGAAGCCGGGACAGGGGACCCCACAGATACGCAGTATTTT
TRBV6-5	TRBJ1-6	-	13	CASTGRDNSPLHF	TGTGCCAGCACCGGACGGGACAATTCACCCCTCCACTTT
TRBV7-3	TRBJ2-2	-	12	CASSLSDGELFF	TGTGCCAGCAGCTTAAGCGACGGGGAGCTGTTTTTT
TRBV7-9	TRBJ2-3	TRBD2	14	CASSLVRGSDTQYF	TGTGCCAGCAGCTTAGTGCGGGGGTCCGATACGCAGTATTTT
TRBV30	TRBJ2-1	-	13	CAWSLDGWSEQFF	TGTGCCTGGAGTCTGGACGGGTGGAGTGAGCAGTTCTTC